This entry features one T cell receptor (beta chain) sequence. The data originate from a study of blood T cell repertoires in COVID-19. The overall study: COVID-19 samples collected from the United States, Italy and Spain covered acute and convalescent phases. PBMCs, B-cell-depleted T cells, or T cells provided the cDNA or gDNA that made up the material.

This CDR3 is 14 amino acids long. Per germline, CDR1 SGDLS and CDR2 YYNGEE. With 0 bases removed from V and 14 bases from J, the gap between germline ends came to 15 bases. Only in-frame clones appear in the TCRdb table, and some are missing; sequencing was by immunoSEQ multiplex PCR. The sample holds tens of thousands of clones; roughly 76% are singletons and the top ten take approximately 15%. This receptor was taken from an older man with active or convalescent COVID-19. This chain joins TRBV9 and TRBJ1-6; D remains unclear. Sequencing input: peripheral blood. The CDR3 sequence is CASSVGFPSVSLHF. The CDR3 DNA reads TGTGCCAGCAGCGTAGGATTCCCCTCGGTTTCCCTCCACTTT.